The 7 T cell receptor beta chains in this list originate from one sample, sequenced in a study of T cell responses to AZD1222 COVID-19 vaccine (dated by TCRdb to the early 2020s). Per the publication, the time point label means: baseline before first vaccination. Library prep was done by the immunoSEQ multiplex PCR assay. TCRdb took over this immuneACCESS table, retaining in-frame rearrangements with V and J assigned. Such tables are incomplete; in checked studies, under half of the missing clones stem from an unresolved V gene, and the remainder is unexplained. This sample has under 150,000 clones in its table, and about 86% of those were observed once. The ten largest clones represent over 8.5% of the sample. This specimen was peripheral blood, taken on day 0 of AZD1222 vaccination. The receptors here all came from an adult in good health.

The chain uses TRBV18 and TRBJ2-5; 9 nucleotides match TRBD1. The CDR3 has 17 residues. J gave up 3 bases and V 6 bases, and 14 bases lay outside the gene matches. Germline CDR1 and CDR2: KGHSH and LQKENI. Here the CDR3 DNA reads TGTGCCAGCTCCCCTCTGGGACTAACAGGGGGCGAAGAGACCCAGTACTTC. Protein product: CASSPLGLTGGEETQYF.

This chain links TRBV21-1 with TRBJ1-1. TRBV21-1 is reported as a pseudogene. CDR3 length equals 16 residues. The CDR3 loop is CASSKGRGRVYTEAFF. The CDR3 DNA follows: TGTGCCAGCAGCAAAGGAAGAGGGAGGGTTTACACTGAAGCTTTCTTT.

The genes are TRBV5-4 and TRBJ2-2, with 9 positions matching TRBD1. The CDR3 length is 17 residues. Germline V gene sequence: CDR1 SGHNT, CDR2 YYREEE (reference sequence). Losses at the gene ends were 0 bases for V and 0 bases for J; bases not matched to a gene: 3. The CDR3 protein is CASSLDWTGANTGELFF. CDR3 sequence (DNA): TGTGCCAGCAGCTTGGATTGGACAGGGGCGAACACCGGGGAGCTGTTTTTT.

The table lists this clone with a few counts. This chain links TRBV6-4 with TRBJ1-1, with a possible D match to TRBD1 (6 bases). Trimming shortened V by 1 base and J by 1 base, and 13 bases separated the two germline ends. The CDR3 is 16 amino acids. The germline V gene has CDR1 MRHNA and CDR2 SNTAGT. CDR3: CASSDFRGDENTEAFF. The CDR3 bases are TGTGCCAGCAGTGACTTCAGGGGCGATGAGAACACTGAAGCTTTCTTT.

The chain carries TRBV6-5 and TRBJ2-1; maybe TRBD2 (6 bases). Trimming removed 5 bases at V and 2 bases at J, with 13 bases between. Per the germline V gene, CDR1 is MNHEY and CDR2 is SVGAGI. CDR3 size: 15 residues. CDR3 bases: TGTGCCAGCAGTAACGGAGGGATCCCCTACAATGAGCAGTTCTTC. Its protein product is CASSNGGIPYNEQFF.

In this sample, this clone turned up once. This chain joins TRBV2 and TRBJ2-1; TRBD2 matches 11 bases. Trimming cost V 4 bases and J 7 bases; bases outside gene matches: 9. Per germline, CDR1 SNHLY and CDR2 FYNNEI. The CDR3 sequence is 16 residues long. CDR3 loop: CASSATTSGKGNEQFF. CDR3 nucleotide sequence: TGTGCCAGCAGTGCCACGACTAGCGGGAAAGGGAATGAGCAGTTCTTC.

V is TRBV7-3 and J is TRBJ2-3; 7 nucleotides line up with TRBD2. Germline CDR1 SGHTA, CDR2 FQGTGA. There are 15 residues in the CDR3. J was trimmed by 2 bases and V by 5 bases; bases with no gene match: 7. The CDR3 DNA reads as TGTGCCAGCAGCCAGGCGGGAGCCTTCACAGATACGCAGTATTTT. Translating gives CASSQAGAFTDTQYF.